This T cell receptor beta chain derives from a study of identical twins. Study-wide results and caveats: Cross-sectional statistical analysis was relied on for the conclusions, without the same donors being followed.

This clonotype showed up just a few times. Antigen specificity is unknown. Template switching added a universal primer site; cDNA carried unique molecular identifiers. TCRdb analysed the 5' RACE reads with MiXCR anew, one entry per CDR3 protein. The table records about 720,000 distinct CDR3 sequences, over 8.5% of them present only once. These data also featured in a second study, about yellow fever vaccine responses in identical twins.

Material for sequencing was PBMCs. The source is a young woman in good health.

CDR3 in DNA: TGCAGTGCTAGACTAGCGGGAGTTGAGCAGTACTTC. Translating it yields CSARLAGVEQYF. V usage is TRBV20-1 and J usage is TRBJ2-7; TRBD2 matches at 10 bases. V lost 2 bases to trimming and J lost 7 bases; unmatched junction nucleotides: 2. The CDR3 consists of 12 residues. Germline assignment: CDR1 DFQATT and CDR2 SNEGSKA (reference sequence).